The rows below give T cell receptor beta chains drawn from one sample of a study of blood T cell repertoires in COVID-19. Assay used: immunoSEQ multiplex PCR; TCRdb lists only in-frame clones, some missing. The data contain approximately 400,000 clones, about 89% of them singletons. Sequences were obtained from PBMCs or T cells enriched from blood (not recorded which). Source of these receptors: a woman aged 40 to 50 who had been exposed to COVID-19. The CDR3 runs from the conserved cysteine through the conserved F or W. The order of the fields is CDR3 protein, CDR3 DNA, J gene, D gene, V gene, clone size. D genes are given only for firm matches. Clone size is shown for a subset of rows, as once, few, many or a class of expanded clone.

CDR3: CASSATSSANTEAFF
DNA: TGTGCCAGCAGCGCCACCAGCAGCGCGAACACTGAAGCTTTCTTT
J: TRBJ1-1
D: NA
V: TRBV9
size: NA

CDR3: CASSRTPDIATNEKLFF
DNA: TGTGCCAGCAGCCGAACCCCGGACATCGCAACTAATGAAAAACTGTTTTTT
J: TRBJ1-4
D: NA
V: TRBV6-2/TRBV6-3
size: NA

CDR3: CASSLGLSYGYTF
DNA: TGTGCCAGCAGTTTAGGGCTCTCCTATGGCTACACCTTC
J: TRBJ1-2
D: NA
V: TRBV27
size: NA

CDR3: CASSQAGQGIVYGYTF
DNA: TGTGCCAGCAGCCAAGCGGGACAGGGGATTGTGTATGGCTACACCTTC
J: TRBJ1-2
D: TRBD1
V: TRBV3-1/TRBV3-2
size: NA

CDR3: CASSVVGAARWWGYTF
DNA: TGTGCCAGCAGCGTAGTAGGGGCAGCACGGTGGTGGGGCTACACCTTC
J: TRBJ1-2
D: NA
V: TRBV9
size: NA

CDR3: CASTPTRGMGNTEAFF
DNA: TGTGCCAGCACTCCCACCAGGGGCATGGGGAACACTGAAGCTTTCTTT
J: TRBJ1-1
D: NA
V: TRBV2
size: NA

CDR3: CASSSDYGYTF
DNA: TGTGCCAGCAGTTCAGACTATGGCTACACCTTC
J: TRBJ1-2
D: NA
V: TRBV2
size: NA

CDR3: CASSISQINYGYTF
DNA: TGTGCCAGTAGTATCAGTCAGATTAACTATGGCTACACCTTC
J: TRBJ1-2
D: NA
V: TRBV19
size: NA

CDR3: CASRPTGGPQHF
DNA: TGTGCCAGCAGACCAACGGGGGGGCCCCAGCATTTT
J: TRBJ1-5
D: NA
V: TRBV6-5
size: NA

CDR3: CASSLRDSIVKETQYF
DNA: TGTGCCAGCAGCCTAAGGGACAGCATAGTAAAAGAGACCCAGTACTTC
J: TRBJ2-5
D: TRBD1
V: TRBV7-2
size: NA

CDR3: CAWNSGDGYTF
DNA: TGTGCCTGGAACTCAGGGGACGGCTACACCTTC
J: TRBJ1-2
D: NA
V: TRBV30
size: NA

CDR3: CASSPRQGESQPQHF
DNA: TGTGCCAGCTCACCTCGACAGGGGGAGAGTCAGCCCCAGCATTTT
J: TRBJ1-5
D: TRBD1
V: TRBV18
size: NA

CDR3: CASTLAGSSYNSPLHF
DNA: TGCGCCAGCACCCTGGCAGGTAGCTCCTATAATTCACCCCTCCACTTT
J: TRBJ1-6
D: NA
V: TRBV5-1
size: NA

CDR3: CAWSNGGTYNEQFF
DNA: TGTGCCTGGAGTAACGGGGGGACCTACAATGAGCAGTTCTTC
J: TRBJ2-1
D: TRBD2
V: TRBV30
size: once

CDR3: CSYVQGAGGTEAFF
DNA: TGCAGCTACGTGCAGGGGGCGGGCGGGACTGAAGCTTTCTTT
J: TRBJ1-1
D: TRBD1
V: TRBV29-1
size: NA

CDR3: CASSSDRANYGYTF
DNA: TGCGCCAGCAGCTCGGACAGGGCTAACTATGGCTACACCTTC
J: TRBJ1-2
D: TRBD1
V: TRBV5-1
size: NA

CDR3: CASTGTAYSNQPQHF
DNA: TGTGCCAGTACTGGGACAGCTTATAGCAATCAGCCCCAGCATTTT
J: TRBJ1-5
D: TRBD1
V: TRBV19
size: NA

CDR3: CASSIVQGRNQPQHF
DNA: TGTGCCAGTAGTATCGTGCAGGGGCGCAATCAGCCCCAGCATTTT
J: TRBJ1-5
D: NA
V: TRBV19
size: NA

CDR3: CASSQEGSSGSPEQFF
DNA: TGCGCCAGCAGCCAAGAGGGGTCTAGCGGGAGTCCTGAGCAGTTCTTC
J: TRBJ2-1
D: TRBD2
V: TRBV4-1
size: NA

CDR3: CASSLSGGVYNEQFF
DNA: TGTGCCAGCAGCCTTAGCGGGGGGGTCTACAATGAGCAGTTCTTC
J: TRBJ2-1
D: TRBD2
V: TRBV7-3
size: NA

CDR3: CASSRRGVNEKLFF
DNA: TGTGCCAGTTCCCGCAGGGGAGTGAATGAAAAACTGTTTTTT
J: TRBJ1-4
D: NA
V: TRBV19
size: NA

CDR3: CASSPRGGAAQPQHF
DNA: TGTGCCAGCAGTCCCCGGGGAGGGGCGGCTCAGCCCCAGCATTTT
J: TRBJ1-5
D: NA
V: TRBV27
size: NA

CDR3: CASSLAGARGYTF
DNA: TGTGCCAGCAGTTTGGCAGGGGCTAGAGGCTACACCTTC
J: TRBJ1-2
D: NA
V: TRBV27
size: NA

CDR3: CASSPTPGVGEQYF
DNA: TGTGCCAGCAGTCCCACCCCCGGGGTGGGGGAGCAGTACTTC
J: TRBJ2-7
D: NA
V: TRBV27
size: NA

CDR3: CASSPGQGGYGYTF
DNA: TGTGCCAGCTCACCTGGACAGGGTGGCTATGGCTACACCTTC
J: TRBJ1-2
D: TRBD1
V: TRBV18
size: NA

CDR3: CASMKGQGSGYTF
DNA: TGTGCCAGCATGAAGGGACAGGGCTCTGGCTACACCTTC
J: TRBJ1-2
D: TRBD1
V: TRBV6-5
size: once

CDR3: CASSDFRGNTIYF
DNA: TGTGCCAGCAGTGACTTCCGGGGAAACACCATATATTTT
J: TRBJ1-3
D: NA
V: TRBV2
size: NA

CDR3: CASSYSTAPMWTEAFF
DNA: TGTGCCAGCAGTTACTCGACAGCCCCGATGTGGACTGAAGCTTTCTTT
J: TRBJ1-1
D: NA
V: TRBV6-5
size: NA

CDR3: CASSELWGQGTYEQYF
DNA: TGTGCCAGCAGTGAATTATGGGGACAGGGGACCTACGAGCAGTACTTC
J: TRBJ2-7
D: TRBD1
V: TRBV2
size: NA

CDR3: CASSQGGRLAVGGELFF
DNA: TGTGCCAGCAGCCAAGGAGGGAGACTAGCGGTCGGCGGGGAGCTGTTTTTT
J: TRBJ2-2
D: TRBD2
V: TRBV3-1/TRBV3-2
size: NA

CDR3: CASAWRTYEQYF
DNA: TGTGCCAGCGCTTGGAGGACCTACGAGCAGTACTTC
J: TRBJ2-7
D: NA
V: TRBV3-1/TRBV3-2
size: NA

CDR3: CASSIDGGAKFWAFF
DNA: TGTGCCAGCAGTATAGACGGGGGGGCGAAATTTTGGGCTTTCTTT
J: TRBJ1-1
D: NA
V: TRBV7-2
size: NA

CDR3: CASGTQGGETQYF
DNA: TGCGCCAGCGGGACTCAGGGAGGGGAGACCCAGTACTTC
J: TRBJ2-5
D: TRBD2
V: TRBV5-1
size: once

CDR3: CAWSAQGVYNEQFF
DNA: TGTGCCTGGAGTGCTCAGGGGGTTTACAATGAGCAGTTCTTC
J: TRBJ2-1
D: TRBD1
V: TRBV30
size: NA

CDR3: CAWSPRGLAGLTDTQYF
DNA: TGTGCCTGGAGTCCTCGGGGACTAGCGGGACTCACAGATACGCAGTATTTT
J: TRBJ2-3
D: TRBD2
V: TRBV30
size: NA

CDR3: CASGFRAGGSLTYEQYF
DNA: TGTGCTAGTGGTTTCAGGGCAGGGGGCTCCCTTACCTACGAGCAGTACTTC
J: TRBJ2-7
D: TRBD1
V: TRBV12-5
size: NA

CDR3: CASDRRQGRTGELFF
DNA: TGTGCCAGCGACCGACGACAGGGAAGGACCGGGGAGCTGTTTTTT
J: TRBJ2-2
D: TRBD1
V: TRBV6-6
size: NA

CDR3: CASASGGLNYGYTF
DNA: TGTGCCAGCGCGTCCGGGGGTCTCAACTATGGCTACACCTTC
J: TRBJ1-2
D: NA
V: TRBV27
size: NA

CDR3: CASSQRTGGGNEQFF
DNA: TGTGCCAGCAGCCAACGGACAGGGGGTGGCAATGAGCAGTTCTTC
J: TRBJ2-1
D: TRBD1
V: TRBV7-6
size: NA

CDR3: CASSEAGTSDYEQYF
DNA: TGTGCCAGCAGCGAGGCCGGGACTAGCGACTACGAGCAGTACTTC
J: TRBJ2-7
D: TRBD2
V: TRBV7-2
size: NA

CDR3: CATSRDLTSGFGEQYF
DNA: TGTGCCACCAGCAGAGATCTGACTAGCGGTTTCGGCGAGCAGTACTTC
J: TRBJ2-7
D: TRBD2
V: TRBV15
size: few

CDR3: CASSPTGTINFYEQYF
DNA: TGTGCCAGCAGCCCAACCGGGACTATAAATTTCTACGAGCAGTACTTC
J: TRBJ2-7
D: TRBD2
V: TRBV11-2
size: NA

CDR3: CASSLGSLEGYTF
DNA: TGTGCCAGCAGCCTCGGGTCTTTGGAGGGCTACACCTTC
J: TRBJ1-2
D: NA
V: TRBV2
size: NA

CDR3: CASIQGAGLYEQYF
DNA: TGTGCCAGCATCCAAGGGGCTGGATTGTACGAGCAGTACTTC
J: TRBJ2-7
D: NA
V: TRBV28
size: NA

CDR3: CASSGLITGGYTF
DNA: TGTGCCAGCTCTGGACTGATAACTGGTGGCTACACCTTC
J: TRBJ1-2
D: NA
V: TRBV18
size: once

CDR3: CASSPPPGYTDTQYF
DNA: TGTGCCAGCTCACCTCCTCCGGGATACACAGATACGCAGTATTTT
J: TRBJ2-3
D: NA
V: TRBV18
size: NA

CDR3: CASSRPGQGERNTQYF
DNA: TGTGCCAGCTCACGCCCGGGACAGGGGGAAAGAAATACGCAGTATTTT
J: TRBJ2-3
D: TRBD1
V: TRBV18
size: NA

CDR3: CASSDLGLRGSSYNSPLHF
DNA: TGTGCCAGCAGTGACCTCGGGCTTCGGGGGAGCTCCTATAATTCACCCCTCCACTTT
J: TRBJ1-6
D: NA
V: TRBV6-1
size: NA

CDR3: CASSGTSGTGELFF
DNA: TGTGCCAGCAGCGGGACTAGCGGGACCGGGGAGCTGTTTTTT
J: TRBJ2-2
D: TRBD2
V: TRBV5-6
size: NA

CDR3: CASSQSRTSGSGETQYF
DNA: TGTGCCAGCAGCCAATCCCGCACTAGCGGGAGTGGAGAGACCCAGTACTTC
J: TRBJ2-5
D: TRBD2
V: TRBV14
size: few

CDR3: CASSQSPGRVINTIYF
DNA: TGCGCCAGCAGTCAATCCCCCGGCAGGGTTATAAACACCATATATTTT
J: TRBJ1-3
D: NA
V: TRBV23-1
size: NA

CDR3: CASSHQVGRGKSTNEKLFF
DNA: TGCGCCAGCAGTCACCAGGTCGGCAGGGGAAAGAGTACTAATGAAAAACTGTTTTTT
J: TRBJ1-4
D: NA
V: TRBV10-1
size: NA

CDR3: CASRMDTGRGNTEAFF
DNA: TGTGCCAGTAGAATGGACACAGGGCGAGGGAACACTGAAGCTTTCTTT
J: TRBJ1-1
D: NA
V: TRBV19
size: NA

CDR3: CASSPLSHAEPGQASTYEQYF
DNA: TGTGCCAGCTCACCCCTATCCCATGCGGAGCCCGGACAGGCGTCGACCTACGAGCAGTACTTC
J: TRBJ2-7
D: TRBD1
V: TRBV18
size: once

CDR3: CASQIQSGNTIYF
DNA: TGTGCCAGCCAGATACAGTCTGGAAACACCATATATTTT
J: TRBJ1-3
D: NA
V: TRBV12-3/TRBV12-4
size: NA

CDR3: CASSERTIYSNQPQHF
DNA: TGTGCCAGCAGTGAAAGGACAATTTATAGCAATCAGCCCCAGCATTTT
J: TRBJ1-5
D: NA
V: TRBV6-1
size: NA

CDR3: CASSPFTGELFF
DNA: TGTGCCAGTAGTCCTTTTACCGGGGAGCTGTTTTTT
J: TRBJ2-2
D: NA
V: TRBV19
size: NA

CDR3: CASSLQGRGGYTF
DNA: TGTGCCAGTAGCCTCCAGGGGCGCGGGGGCTACACCTTC
J: TRBJ1-2
D: NA
V: TRBV19
size: NA

CDR3: CAISGADRGYTEAFF
DNA: TGTGCCATCAGCGGTGCCGACAGAGGATACACTGAAGCTTTCTTT
J: TRBJ1-1
D: NA
V: TRBV10-3
size: NA

CDR3: CASSVEGTSGVGYNEQFF
DNA: TGTGCCAGCAGCGTAGAAGGGACTAGCGGGGTTGGGTACAATGAGCAGTTCTTC
J: TRBJ2-1
D: TRBD2
V: TRBV9
size: once